The 10 T cell receptor beta chains given below trace back to one sample, sequenced in a study of PD-1 blockade in classical Hodgkin lymphoma. All patients relapsed after autologous stem cell transplantation, and brentuximab vedotin exposure varied. Magnetic depletion of unwanted cells isolated CD4+ T cells from thawed PBMCs. Sequenced by immunoSEQ multiplex PCR; TCRdb stores in-frame clones only, minus some. The sample carries tens of thousands of clones, roughly 84% recorded once. The sample in question was CD4+ T cells from blood, obtained at baseline. Every receptor here comes from a human donor with classical Hodgkin lymphoma.

This chain joins TRBV5-8 and TRBJ2-1; the match to TRBD1 covers 7 bases. Germline V gene data show CDR1 as SGHTS and CDR2 as YDEGEE. The CDR3 spans 15 residues. Germline trimming cut 2 bases from V and 8 bases from J; bases unmatched to any gene: 10. CDR3 coding DNA: TGTGCCAGCAGCTTACCCGGACAGGTTGGCGATGAGCAGTTCTTC. Translating it yields CASSLPGQVGDEQFF.

The J gene is TRBJ2-3, the V gene TRBV9, with D possibly TRBD1 on 6 matching bases. The V and J ends lost 3 bases and 2 bases respectively, with 13 bases between them. Germline V gene data show CDR1 as SGDLS and CDR2 as YYNGEE. The CDR3 totals 15 residues. This CDR3 is CASSGRGDNTDTQYF. CDR3 in DNA: TGTGCCAGCAGCGGTAGAGGGGACAACACAGATACGCAGTATTTT.

This chain joins TRBV28 and TRBJ2-7; 10 bases are shared with TRBD1. CDR3 length: 14 residues. Germline values: CDR1 MDHEN, CDR2 SYDVKM. With 5 bases clipped from V and 11 bases from J, the junction kept 12 bases outside the gene matches. CDR3 DNA sequence: TGTGCCAGCAGTGACCAACAAGGGACAGGGGTGGAGTACTTC. Amino acid sequence: CASSDQQGTGVEYF. Full variable domain (remainder filled in from reference TRBV28 and TRBJ2-7): DVKVTQSSRYLVKRTGEKVFLECVQDMDHENMFWYRQDPGLGLRLIYFSYDVKMKEKGDIPEGYSVSREKKERFSLILESASTNQTSMYLCASSDQQGTGVEYFGPGTRLTVT.

This clone was seen a few times. The chain recombines TRBV2 with TRBJ1-4, with D perhaps matching TRBD1 (5 bases). From germline, CDR1 is SNHLY and CDR2 FYNNEI. This CDR3 spans 14 amino acids. V was trimmed by 6 bases and J by 0 bases, leaving 8 bases between them. This chain's CDR3 is CASRGRSTNEKLFF. The CDR3 DNA is TGTGCCAGCAGGGGACGGTCAACTAATGAAAAACTGTTTTTT.

V gene TRBV6-1 combines with J gene TRBJ1-5; 8 bases line up with TRBD1. V lost 6 bases to trimming and J lost 4 bases; unmatched junction nucleotides: 8. The CDR3 totals 15 residues. Germline loops: CDR1 MNHNS, CDR2 SASEGT. The CDR3 spells CASSDQDRANQPQHF. Here the CDR3 DNA reads TGTGCCAGCAGCGACCAGGACAGGGCTAATCAGCCCCAGCATTTT.

CDR3 nucleotides: TGTGCCAGCAGCTTAGGGACTAGCGGCAACAATGAGCAGTTCTTC. Amino acid sequence: CASSLGTSGNNEQFF. This rearrangement joins TRBV7-3 to TRBJ2-1; 11 nucleotides line up with TRBD2. The CDR3 loop spans 15 amino acids. Germline V gene data show CDR1 as SGHTA and CDR2 as FQGTGA. V trimming: 2 bases; J trimming: 5 bases; junction bases outside the gene matches: 2.

The gene calls are TRBV18 and TRBJ1-5; perhaps TRBD1 as D (6 bases). Germline V CDR1 and CDR2: KGHSH, LQKENI. V gave up 2 bases and J gave up 2 bases, with 13 bases separating them. This CDR3 region has 16 residues. The CDR3 reads CASSPRDPGGNQPQHF. In DNA, the CDR3 is TGTGCCAGCTCACCAAGAGACCCAGGGGGCAATCAGCCCCAGCATTTT. Filled out from reference TRBV18 and TRBJ1-5, the complete variable domain reads NAGVMQNPRHLVRRRGQEARLRCSPMKGHSHVYWYRQLPEEGLKFMVYLQKENIIDESGMPKERFSAEFPKEGPSILRIQQVVRGDSAAYFCASSPRDPGGNQPQHFGDGTRLSIL.

This clone was observed once. The chain is built from TRBV9 and TRBJ2-1, with 7 bases matching TRBD2. V lost 0 bases, J lost 2 bases, and 5 bases stayed unmatched. This CDR3 has 16 amino acids. Germline CDR1 is SGDLS and CDR2 is YYNGEE. The CDR3 sequence is CASSVGSGATYNEQFF. CDR3 DNA sequence: TGTGCCAGCAGCGTAGGGAGCGGGGCTACCTACAATGAGCAGTTCTTC.

Here the CDR3 DNA reads TGTGCCAGCAGTGAATTAGGGCAGTTCTATGGCTACACCTTC. Amino acids: CASSELGQFYGYTF. The V call is TRBV2, the J call TRBJ1-2; D unclear. Trimming stripped 2 bases from V and 4 bases from J, with 11 bases between. Germline loops: CDR1 SNHLY, CDR2 FYNNEI. CDR3 size: 14 residues.

The CDR3 DNA sequence: TGCGCCAGCAGCCCCGCCAGGGGATCTCATATGAACACTGAAGCTTTCTTT. It yields the protein CASSPARGSHMNTEAFF. J is TRBJ1-1 and V is TRBV4-3, with D possibly TRBD1 on 6 matching bases. V was cut by 4 bases and J by 0 bases, with 18 bases left in between. The CDR3 sequence is 17 residues long. Germline V lookup: CDR1 LGHNA, CDR2 YSLEER.